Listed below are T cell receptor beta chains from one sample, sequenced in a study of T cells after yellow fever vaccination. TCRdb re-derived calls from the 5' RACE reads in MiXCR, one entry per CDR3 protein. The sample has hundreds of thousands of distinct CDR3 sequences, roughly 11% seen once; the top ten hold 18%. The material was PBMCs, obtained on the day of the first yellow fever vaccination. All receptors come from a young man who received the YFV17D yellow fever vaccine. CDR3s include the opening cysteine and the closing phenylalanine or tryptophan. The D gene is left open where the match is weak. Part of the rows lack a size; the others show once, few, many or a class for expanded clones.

CDR3aa: CASSQVGDRDTGELFF
CDR3nt: TGCGCCAGCAGCCAAGTGGGGGACAGGGACACCGGGGAGCTGTTTTTT
d_gene: TRBD1
j_gene: TRBJ2-2
v_gene: TRBV4-1
abundance: few

CDR3aa: CASSPRWGYNEQFF
CDR3nt: TGTGCCAGTAGTCCCCGGTGGGGGTACAATGAGCAGTTCTTC
d_gene: -
j_gene: TRBJ2-1
v_gene: TRBV19
abundance: -

CDR3aa: CASSPIVRDTQYF
CDR3nt: TGCGCCAGCAGCCCTATAGTACGGGATACGCAGTATTTT
d_gene: -
j_gene: TRBJ2-3
v_gene: TRBV5-1
abundance: few

CDR3aa: CASSLAVGEYQPQHF
CDR3nt: TGTGCCAGCAGTTTAGCGGTCGGGGAGTATCAGCCCCAGCATTTT
d_gene: -
j_gene: TRBJ1-5
v_gene: TRBV12-3/TRBV12-4
abundance: -

CDR3aa: CASSYDQETQYF
CDR3nt: TGTGCCAGCAGTTATGACCAAGAGACCCAGTACTTC
d_gene: -
j_gene: TRBJ2-5
v_gene: TRBV12-3/TRBV12-4
abundance: many

CDR3aa: CSANELATIWTDTQYF
CDR3nt: TGCAGTGCTAACGAACTAGCCACGATCTGGACAGATACGCAGTATTTT
d_gene: -
j_gene: TRBJ2-3
v_gene: TRBV20-1
abundance: -

CDR3aa: CASDDAQGETQYF
CDR3nt: TGTGCCAGCGATGATGCCCAGGGGGAGACCCAGTACTTC
d_gene: -
j_gene: TRBJ2-5
v_gene: TRBV28
abundance: -

CDR3aa: CASSLPGGGSEQFF
CDR3nt: TGTGCCAGCAGCTTACCGGGGGGAGGTAGTGAGCAGTTCTTC
d_gene: TRBD2
j_gene: TRBJ2-1
v_gene: TRBV5-4
abundance: few

CDR3aa: CASSFSGGDGETQYF
CDR3nt: TGCGCCAGCAGCTTTAGCGGGGGGGACGGAGAGACCCAGTACTTC
d_gene: TRBD2
j_gene: TRBJ2-5
v_gene: TRBV5-1
abundance: -

CDR3aa: CASSYGGSGGAAYNEQFF
CDR3nt: TGCGCCAGCAGCTACGGGGGTAGCGGGGGGGCCGCCTACAATGAGCAGTTCTTC
d_gene: TRBD2
j_gene: TRBJ2-1
v_gene: TRBV4-1
abundance: few

CDR3aa: CASSLVAGQEQFF
CDR3nt: TGTGCCAGCAGCTTGGTAGCGGGGCAAGAGCAGTTCTTC
d_gene: TRBD2
j_gene: TRBJ2-1
v_gene: TRBV5-4
abundance: many

CDR3aa: CASSVVSTDTQYF
CDR3nt: TGTGCCAGCAGCGTAGTCAGCACAGATACGCAGTATTTT
d_gene: -
j_gene: TRBJ2-3
v_gene: TRBV9
abundance: many

CDR3aa: CSASGRSSTDTQYF
CDR3nt: TGCAGTGCGTCCGGACGATCTAGCACAGATACGCAGTATTTT
d_gene: -
j_gene: TRBJ2-3
v_gene: TRBV20-1
abundance: many

CDR3aa: CASSLAHGTEQFF
CDR3nt: TGTGCCAGCAGCTTGGCCCATGGTACTGAGCAGTTCTTC
d_gene: -
j_gene: TRBJ2-1
v_gene: TRBV5-6
abundance: few

CDR3aa: CASRDWTETQYF
CDR3nt: TGCGCCAGCCGGGACTGGACAGAGACCCAGTACTTC
d_gene: -
j_gene: TRBJ2-5
v_gene: TRBV10-2
abundance: few

CDR3aa: CASSLKASENTEAFF
CDR3nt: TGTGCCAGCAGCTTAAAGGCCAGCGAGAACACTGAAGCTTTCTTT
d_gene: -
j_gene: TRBJ1-1
v_gene: TRBV7-9
abundance: -

CDR3aa: CASSYEGLPQHF
CDR3nt: TGTGCCAGCAGTTACGAGGGATTGCCCCAGCATTTT
d_gene: -
j_gene: TRBJ1-5
v_gene: TRBV6-2/TRBV6-3
abundance: few

CDR3aa: CASTLGRSSGDTQYF
CDR3nt: TGTGCCAGCACCTTAGGCCGAAGCTCCGGGGATACGCAGTATTTT
d_gene: -
j_gene: TRBJ2-3
v_gene: TRBV7-2
abundance: -

CDR3aa: CSARDVSGGADTQYF
CDR3nt: TGCAGTGCTAGAGATGTTAGCGGGGGTGCGGATACGCAGTATTTT
d_gene: TRBD2
j_gene: TRBJ2-3
v_gene: TRBV20-1
abundance: -

CDR3aa: CASSGGTSGDQETQYF
CDR3nt: TGCGCCAGCAGCGGCGGGACTAGCGGGGACCAAGAGACCCAGTACTTC
d_gene: TRBD2
j_gene: TRBJ2-5
v_gene: TRBV5-1
abundance: many

CDR3aa: CASSYDRGEQYF
CDR3nt: TGTGCCAGCAGCTACGACCGGGGCGAGCAGTACTTC
d_gene: -
j_gene: TRBJ2-7
v_gene: TRBV5-4
abundance: -

CDR3aa: CASSQQGKGSYGYTF
CDR3nt: TGTGCCAGCAGTCAACAGGGGAAGGGGTCCTATGGCTACACCTTC
d_gene: TRBD1
j_gene: TRBJ1-2
v_gene: TRBV12-3/TRBV12-4
abundance: many

CDR3aa: CSVRRGGGGYTDTQYF
CDR3nt: TGCAGCGTCCGCAGGGGCGGCGGGGGGTACACAGATACGCAGTATTTT
d_gene: TRBD2
j_gene: TRBJ2-3
v_gene: TRBV29-1
abundance: few

CDR3aa: CASSYVPDTEAFF
CDR3nt: TGTGCCAGCAGTTATGTGCCTGACACTGAAGCTTTCTTT
d_gene: -
j_gene: TRBJ1-1
v_gene: TRBV6-6
abundance: many

CDR3aa: CASSLVPNYYGYTF
CDR3nt: TGTGCCAGCAGCTTAGTACCCAATTACTATGGCTACACCTTC
d_gene: -
j_gene: TRBJ1-2
v_gene: TRBV7-9
abundance: few

CDR3aa: CASSLVPGGETQYF
CDR3nt: TGTGCCAGCAGCTTAGTTCCCGGGGGAGAGACCCAGTACTTC
d_gene: -
j_gene: TRBJ2-5
v_gene: TRBV7-9
abundance: -

CDR3aa: CASSQLLSADTDTQYF
CDR3nt: TGTGCCAGCAGCCAATTATTGTCGGCGGACACAGATACGCAGTATTTT
d_gene: -
j_gene: TRBJ2-3
v_gene: TRBV4-2
abundance: -

CDR3aa: CASSHAVVLPGQASPDTQYF
CDR3nt: TGCGCCAGCAGCCACGCTGTGGTTCTTCCGGGACAGGCCTCCCCAGATACGCAGTATTTT
d_gene: TRBD1
j_gene: TRBJ2-3
v_gene: TRBV4-3
abundance: -